Following are 12 T cell receptor beta chains from one sample sequenced in a study of vaccination and CD4 T cells after COVID-19. Sequencing of cultured CD4+ T cell DNA used the Oncomine TCR Beta short-read assay. MiXCR, applied by TCRdb to the PCR reads, yields one record per CDR3 protein. The table shows 11,000 or so distinct CDR3 sequences, with roughly 58% occurring only once. The antigens for these receptors are not known. Treatment denoted: roughly 10-day PBMC culture with coronavirus spike peptide pools or control peptides (ViraFEST assay). The sequencing sample was made of CD4+ T cells from blood, cultured in vitro. The receptor source for this set is a human donor who had recovered from COVID-19.

This sequence joins TRBV7-6 and TRBJ2-7; D uncertain. Trimming left V 5 bases short and J 2 bases short, with 10 bases between. CDR3 length equals 13 residues. Per the germline V gene, CDR1 is SGHVS and CDR2 is FNYEAQ. CDR3 residues: CASSLRRAYEQYF. The CDR3 nucleotides are TGTGCCAGCAGCCTACGGCGTGCCTACGAGCAGTACTTC.

This clonotype was found a few times. V gene TRBV7-9 combines with J gene TRBJ2-7; tentative D call: TRBD1 (5 bases). CDR3 length: 14 residues. Germline values: CDR1 SEHNR, CDR2 FQNEAQ (reference sequence). V was pared by 5 bases and J by 5 bases, with 16 bases between. CDR3 in DNA: TGTGCCAGCAGCCGAAGTGCAGGGCCCCACGAGCAGTACTTC. Amino acid sequence: CASSRSAGPHEQYF.

The gene calls are TRBV2 and TRBJ2-3; D is perhaps TRBD1 or TRBD2 (5 bases each). This CDR3 comprises 16 residues. Trimming shortened V by 2 bases and J by 2 bases, and 14 bases separated the two germline ends. From germline, CDR1 is SNHLY and CDR2 FYNNEI. The CDR3 DNA follows: TGTGCCAGCAGTGAATTCACCGGGACCTCCACAGATACGCAGTATTTT. Its protein product is CASSEFTGTSTDTQYF.

This clonotype was counted a few times. V and J are TRBV7-2 and TRBJ2-3; 13 bases fit TRBD2. The CDR3 runs to 16 residues. The germline V gene encodes CDR1 SGHTA and CDR2 FQGNSA. The V and J ends lost 4 bases and 5 bases, in that order; junction bases with no gene match: 6. The CDR3 loop reads CASSSLAGGFVDTQYF. Here the CDR3 DNA reads TGTGCCAGCAGCTCACTAGCGGGAGGGTTTGTAGATACGCAGTATTTT.

The V gene is TRBV6-1, the J gene TRBJ1-2; possibly TRBD1 for D (6 bases). This CDR3 contains 15 residues. Germline V gene lookup returns CDR1 MNHNS and CDR2 SASEGT. Trimming left V 5 bases short and J 1 base short, with 14 bases between. The CDR3 DNA is TGTGCCAGCAGTCAAAAGGGGGGATTTAACTATGGCTACACCTTC. Its translation is CASSQKGGFNYGYTF.

This clonotype has a handful of counts. CDR3 in DNA: TGCAGTGCTAGAGTTGGACTAGCGGCTAGCACAGATACGCAGTATTTT. Protein: CSARVGLAASTDTQYF. The chain uses TRBV20-1 and TRBJ2-3, with TRBD2 matching over 10 bases. This CDR3 contains 16 residues. The V gene's germline CDR1 is DFQATT and CDR2 SNEGSKA (reference sequence). With 1 base clipped from V and 0 bases from J, the junction kept 4 bases outside the gene matches.

There are a few counts of this clonotype. The rearrangement joins TRBV2 to TRBJ2-4; no firm D call. The CDR3 sequence is 11 residues long. V lost 6 bases and J 4 bases, leaving 4 bases between the germline ends. Germline V gene sequence: CDR1 SNHLY, CDR2 FYNNEI. The CDR3 nucleotides read TGTGCCAGCAGCCTGAAAAACATTCAGTACTTC. Translation gives CASSLKNIQYF.

J is TRBJ1-2 and V is TRBV23-1; D gene uncertain. TRBV23-1 is treated as an ORF (open reading frame) with a function not yet certain. CDR3 length equals 16 residues. V lost 0 bases to trimming and J lost 2 bases, with 13 bases between them. The CDR3, as DNA: TGCGCCAGCAGTCAATCCCCAGGAAGGTCGAACTATGGCTACACCTTC. Translated, it gives CASSQSPGRSNYGYTF.

The chain carries TRBV20-1 and TRBJ2-3, with 8 bases aligning to TRBD2. CDR1 DFQATT and CDR2 SNEGSKA come from the germline V gene (reference sequence). The CDR3 runs to 15 residues. V lost 4 bases, J lost 6 bases, and 12 bases stayed unmatched. The CDR3 DNA is TGCAGTGCTAAGACCTCCCTAGCGGGTTGGGATACGCAGTATTTT. Amino acid sequence: CSAKTSLAGWDTQYF.

This clonotype was observed a few times. The V gene is TRBV6-2 or TRBV6-3, the J gene TRBJ2-3; weak D call: TRBD1 (7 bases). Germline V lookup: CDR1 MNHEY, CDR2 SVGEGT. V lost 4 bases and J 4 bases, leaving 12 bases between the germline ends. The CDR3 totals 14 residues. CDR3 residues: CASSSTGEADTQYF. The CDR3 bases are TGTGCCAGCAGTTCAACAGGGGAGGCAGATACGCAGTATTTT.

The table lists this clonotype with a few counts. V gene TRBV12-3 or TRBV12-4 combines with J gene TRBJ2-1, with unresolved D. The length of the CDR3 is 13 residues. The V end lost 7 bases, the J end lost 0 bases, and 7 bases lay between the germline ends. Written as DNA, the CDR3 is TGTGCCAGCACTCCCAGCTCCTACAATGAGCAGTTCTTC. As protein: CASTPSSYNEQFF.

The genes are TRBV20-1 and TRBJ1-5, with D possibly being TRBD1 (6 bases). The CDR3 is made up of 13 amino acids. CDR1 and CDR2 (germline): DFQATT, SNEGSKA (reference sequence). V lost 2 bases and J lost 7, with 12 bases in between. CDR3 nucleotides: TGCAGTGCTAGAATACAGGGCGACCAGCCCCAGCATTTT. Translated, it gives CSARIQGDQPQHF.